This T cell receptor (beta chain) was identified in a study of B cell selection in AIRE deficiency. Regulatory T cells were sorted as CD4+CD25hiCD127low/negative. Regarding this clone: No antigen is known for it.

Germline V gene data show CDR1 as SEHNR and CDR2 as FQNEAQ (reference sequence). V lost 5 bases, J lost 6 bases, and 12 bases stayed unmatched. The CDR3 length is 16 residues. Profiling relied on immunoSEQ multiplex PCR, and the TCRdb table lists in-frame clones only, not all of them. The sample holds about 21,000 clones, approximately 94% seen once. Overall study results and limits: Healthy Tconv contained about 37% of shared healthy Treg sequences; only TCRbeta sequenced. About a third of healthy-donor shared Treg TCRbeta sequences appeared in patient Tconv cells. Tconv and Treg cells from AIRE-deficient patients resembled healthy donors in TCRBV usage, CDR3 length and diversity.

Sequencing used Tregs sorted from PBMCs. This clonotype was obtained from a human donor with AIRE deficiency. The rearrangement uses TRBV7-9 and TRBJ2-1, with 8 bases fitting TRBD2. CDR3: CASSRPAGGGINEQFF. As DNA, the CDR3 is TGTGCCAGCAGCCGCCCGGCGGGAGGAGGGATCAATGAGCAGTTCTTC.